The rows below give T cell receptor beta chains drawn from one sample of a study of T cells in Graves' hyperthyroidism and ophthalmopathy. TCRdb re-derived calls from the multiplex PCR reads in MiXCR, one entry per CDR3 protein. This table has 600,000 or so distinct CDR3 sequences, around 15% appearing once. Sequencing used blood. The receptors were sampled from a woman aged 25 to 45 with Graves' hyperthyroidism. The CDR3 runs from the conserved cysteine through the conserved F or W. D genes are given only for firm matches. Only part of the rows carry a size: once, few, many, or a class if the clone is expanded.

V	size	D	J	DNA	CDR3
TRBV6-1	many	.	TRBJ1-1	TGTGCCAGCAGTGATAAGCCTCCGAACACTGAAGCTTTCTTT	CASSDKPPNTEAFF
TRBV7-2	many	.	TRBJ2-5	TGTGCCAGCAGCTTAGCGTTCGCGGCGGGAGAGACCCAGTACTTC	CASSLAFAAGETQYF
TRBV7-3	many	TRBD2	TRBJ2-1	TGTGCCAGCAGCGGGGGACTAAGTAGAAATGAGCAGTTCTTC	CASSGGLSRNEQFF
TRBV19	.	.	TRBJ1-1	TGTGCCAGTATAGACGGGATTTACACTGAAGCTTTCTTT	CASIDGIYTEAFF
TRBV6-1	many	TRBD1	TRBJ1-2	TGTGCCAGCGGAGACAGGGTTCGGGTTCATGGCTACACCTTC	CASGDRVRVHGYTF
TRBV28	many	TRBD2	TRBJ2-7	TGTGCCAGCAGACGCGGGTCGACTAGCGGGTGGTACGAGCAGTACTTC	CASRRGSTSGWYEQYF
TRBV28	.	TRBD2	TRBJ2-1	TGTGCCAGCCGTACCGGACTAGCGGGACTTAGCTCCTACAATGAGCAGTTCTTC	CASRTGLAGLSSYNEQFF
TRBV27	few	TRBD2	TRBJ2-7	TGTGCCAGCAGGGTAGCGGGAGGTTGGTACGAGCAGTACTTC	CASRVAGGWYEQYF
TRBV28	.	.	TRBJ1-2	TGTGCCAGCAGTCCGACACTTGACTATGGCTACACCTTC	CASSPTLDYGYTF
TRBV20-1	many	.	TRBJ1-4	TGCAGTGCTGCTGTCACTGCTAATGAAAAACTGTTTTTT	CSAAVTANEKLFF
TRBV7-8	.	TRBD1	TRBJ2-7	TGTGCCAGCAGCCCCGGCGGCAGGGGGCCCTATCAAACCTACGAGCAGTACTTC	CASSPGGRGPYQTYEQYF
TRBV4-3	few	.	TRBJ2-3	TGCGCCAGCAGCCAAGGGGTAGCGGTCACAGATACGCAGTATTTT	CASSQGVAVTDTQYF
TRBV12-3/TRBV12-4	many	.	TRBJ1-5	TGTGCCAGCAGCCGAACAGGGATGGGAAATCAGCCCCAGCATTTT	CASSRTGMGNQPQHF
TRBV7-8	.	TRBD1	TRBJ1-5	TGTGCCAGCAGCTTAGGGGCGACAGGGACCAATCAGCCCCAGCATTTT	CASSLGATGTNQPQHF
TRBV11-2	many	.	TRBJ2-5	TGTGCCAGCAGCCTCCGAGAAGAGACCCAGTACTTC	CASSLREETQYF
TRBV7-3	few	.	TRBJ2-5	TGTGCCAGCAGCCCCGGGAGTGGGGAGACCCAGTACTTC	CASSPGSGETQYF
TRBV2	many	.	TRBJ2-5	TGTGCCAGCAGTGAAGGCAGCGCCTTACAAGAGACCCAGTACTTC	CASSEGSALQETQYF
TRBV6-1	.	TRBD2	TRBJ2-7	TGTGCCAGCTCCGCAAGGGGGGGACTAGCGGGAGTGTACGAGCAGTACTTC	CASSARGGLAGVYEQYF
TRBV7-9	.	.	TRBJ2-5	TGTGCCAGCAGCTTAGCTGTCCCCCGAGAGACCCAGTACTTC	CASSLAVPRETQYF
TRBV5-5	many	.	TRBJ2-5	TGTGCCAGCAGCTCGTCCGGGACCGTCCAAGAGACCCAGTACTTC	CASSSSGTVQETQYF
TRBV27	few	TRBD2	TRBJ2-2	TGTGCCAGCAGAGACGCGGGGGGGATCGGGGAGCTGTTTTTT	CASRDAGGIGELFF
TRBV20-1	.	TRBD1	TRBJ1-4	TGCAGTGCCAGCACAGGGGGGTTTCATGAAAAACTGTTTTTT	CSASTGGFHEKLFF